The 28 T cell receptor beta chains below were found in one sample sequenced in a study of a mutant IDH1 vaccine in newly diagnosed glioma. Their antigens are not known. As for time point: week 47, end of study. Every single dose of the vaccine, 300 ug of mutant IDH1 20-mer peptide, came with topical imiquimod. Method: immunoSEQ multiplex PCR; TCRdb's copy keeps in-frame clones and lacks some. The profile shows tens of thousands of clones, roughly two thirds of them singletons. The material sequenced was peripheral blood mononuclear cells (PBMCs), taken from a glioma patient whose treatment included an IDH1 peptide vaccine. All receptors come from a man aged 35 to 55 with glioma. Some clones in this sample may be carry-over from other donors' samples.

The J gene is TRBJ1-5, the V gene TRBV19; D is undetermined. Germline CDR1 is LNHDA and CDR2 is SQIVND (reference sequence). The CDR3 is made up of 15 amino acids. Trimming removed 6 bases at V and 0 bases at J, with 12 bases between. The chain's CDR3 is CASSPWADSNQPQHF. CDR3 sequence (DNA): TGTGCCAGTAGCCCCTGGGCAGATAGCAATCAGCCCCAGCATTTT. Looking up the rest from reference TRBV19 and TRBJ1-5 gives the full variable domain: DGGITQSPKYLFRKEGQNVTLSCEQNLNHDAMYWYRQDPGQGLRLIYYSQIVNDFQKGDIAEGYSVSREKKESFPLTVTSAQKNPTAFYLCASSPWADSNQPQHFGDGTRLSIL.

The chain recombines TRBV4-2 with TRBJ1-6; D is uncertain. The germline V and J ends were trimmed by 0 bases and 0 bases, with 12 bases remaining between them. CDR1 and CDR2 from the germline V gene are LGHNA and YNFKEQ. The CDR3 extends over 18 amino acids. CDR3 in DNA: TGTGCCAGCAGCCAAGAAACGAGGCCGAGCTCCTATAATTCACCCCTCCACTTT. Encoded protein: CASSQETRPSSYNSPLHF.

The chain employs TRBV4-1 and TRBJ2-1; TRBD2 matches at 11 bases. CDR1 MGHRA and CDR2 YSYEKL come from the germline V gene. The J segment lost 12 bases and the V segment lost 2 bases, leaving 9 bases of the junction unmatched. The CDR3 is made up of 15 amino acids. CDR3 in amino acids: CASSQNIAGGRGQFF. As DNA, the CDR3 is TGCGCCAGCAGCCAAAACATAGCGGGGGGGCGTGGGCAGTTCTTC.

The V call is TRBV7-2, the J call TRBJ2-1; unclear D gene. Deletions cut 3 bases from V and 7 bases from J, with 10 bases between. The CDR3 consists of 13 residues. Germline V gene data show CDR1 as SGHTA and CDR2 as FQGNSA. The CDR3 DNA is TGTGCCAGCAGCTTTGACCGGGCGAATGAGCAGTTCTTC. Protein: CASSFDRANEQFF.

The chain carries TRBV10-3 and TRBJ1-4; D might be TRBD1 (6 bases). The CDR3 consists of 14 residues. CDR1 ENHRY and CDR2 SYGVKD come from the germline V gene. Trimming pared 8 bases from V and 5 bases from J, leaving 15 bases between. This chain's CDR3 is CAIGETGLNEKLFF. The CDR3 bases are TGTGCCATCGGAGAGACAGGTCTCAATGAAAAACTGTTTTTT.

V is TRBV2 and J is TRBJ2-7; 10 bases align to TRBD1. The germline V gene has CDR1 SNHLY and CDR2 FYNNEI. The CDR3 totals 14 residues. The junction had 7 bases not matched to a gene; V was cut back by 7 bases and J by 4 bases. The CDR3 DNA is TGTGCCAGCATCGTGGGACAGGGGTTTTACGAGCAGTACTTC. It encodes CASIVGQGFYEQYF. The complete variable domain, with remaining parts taken from reference TRBV2 and TRBJ2-7, reads EPEVTQTPSHQVTQMGQEVILRCVPISNHLYFYWYRQILGQKVEFLVSFYNNEISEKSEIFDDQFSVERPDGSNFTLKIRSTKLEDSAMYFCASIVGQGFYEQYFGPGTRLTVT.

The chain combines TRBV2 with TRBJ2-7; maybe TRBD2 (6 bases). V was clipped by 1 base and J by 4 bases, with 8 bases between them. The CDR3 loop spans 13 amino acids. Germline CDR1 reads SNHLY; CDR2 reads FYNNEI. In nucleotides, the CDR3 is TGTGCCAGCAGTGAAGGGGAGGATTACGAGCAGTACTTC. The encoded protein is CASSEGEDYEQYF.

The chain employs TRBV7-9 and TRBJ2-5; 7 bases match TRBD1. The V and J ends lost 5 bases and 0 bases, in that order; junction bases with no gene match: 3. From germline, CDR1 is SEHNR and CDR2 FQNEAQ (reference sequence). The CDR3 covers 14 residues. The CDR3 bases are TGTGCCAGCAGCCTAGACAGGGACCAAGAGACCCAGTACTTC. This codes for CASSLDRDQETQYF.

V gene TRBV21-1 combines with J gene TRBJ1-2. TRBV21-1 is assigned pseudogene status. The CDR3 contains 11 residues. CDR3 residues: CASSEGGGYTF. CDR3 DNA sequence: TGTGCCAGCAGCGAGGGTGGAGGCTACACCTTC.

DNA of the CDR3: TGTGCCAGCAGCCAAGCAGACAGGGGGAGAGGCACCGGGGAGCTGTTTTTT. This sequence encodes CASSQADRGRGTGELFF. The rearrangement joins TRBV14 to TRBJ2-2; 9 positions agree with TRBD1. The V segment lost 1 base and the J segment 4 bases; nucleotides outside the gene matches: 7. CDR3 length equals 17 residues. Germline-derived CDR1 and CDR2 are SGHDN and FVKESK. Full variable domain (rest looked up from reference TRBV14 and TRBJ2-2): EAGVTQFPSHSVIEKGQTVTLRCDPISGHDNLYWYRRVMGKEIKFLLHFVKESKQDESGMPNNRFLAERTGGTYSTLKVQPAELEDSGVYFCASSQADRGRGTGELFFGEGSRLTVL.

The chain links TRBV5-1 to TRBJ1-2; D is unresolved. Germline V gives CDR1 SGHRS, CDR2 YFSETQ. Trimming took off 2 bases at V and 6 bases at J, with 35 bases between the two ends. The CDR3 covers 21 residues. The CDR3 nucleotides read TGCGCCAGCAGCTTTTTTACTCCGGTTCCCCGGCTCGGACTGACCTCTGATGGCTACACCTTC. Its translation is CASSFFTPVPRLGLTSDGYTF.

V gene TRBV14 combines with J gene TRBJ1-2; D is perhaps TRBD1 (6 bases). The V and J ends lost 3 bases and 14 bases respectively, with 25 bases between them. Germline V gives CDR1 SGHDN, CDR2 FVKESK. The CDR3 is 15 amino acids. The CDR3 coding sequence is TGTGCCAGCAGCCAGTGGGACACCGTATTCTATGAGGCTACCTTC. Its protein product is CASSQWDTVFYEATF.

The rearrangement joins TRBV11-3 to TRBJ2-1; D might be TRBD2 (6 bases). The CDR3 runs to 14 residues. The germline CDR1 and CDR2 sequences are SGHNT and YENEEA. The ends were cut back, 1 base at V and 4 bases at J, with 8 bases in the middle. CDR3 sequence reads: CASSLVGRYNEQFF. For the CDR3, the DNA is TGTGCCAGCAGCTTAGTAGGGAGGTACAATGAGCAGTTCTTC.

This chain joins TRBV9 and TRBJ2-2; 13 bases map to TRBD2. Germline V lookup: CDR1 SGDLS, CDR2 YYNGEE. With 4 bases clipped from V and 3 bases from J, the junction kept 3 bases outside the gene matches. This CDR3 contains 16 residues. DNA for the CDR3: TGTGCCAGCAGCAGACTAGCGGGGGGTGACACCGGGGAGCTGTTTTTT. Its translation is CASSRLAGGDTGELFF.

This clone was observed once. The gene calls are TRBV18 and TRBJ2-7; no clear D. The CDR3 sequence is 14 residues long. Germline V gene data show CDR1 as KGHSH and CDR2 as LQKENI. V shed 5 bases and J shed 6 bases, with 17 bases lying between them. The CDR3 DNA follows: TGTGCCAGCTCAGGTTTGGGCGCGGCCTCCGAGCAGTACTTC. Encoded protein: CASSGLGAASEQYF.

This clone was recorded only once. The CDR3 sequence is CASSYYRDTSNQPQHF. The DNA of the CDR3 is TGTGCCAGCAGTTACTACCGGGACACAAGCAATCAGCCCCAGCATTTT. The chain carries TRBV6-6 and TRBJ1-5; D is possibly TRBD1 (6 bases). The V and J ends lost 1 base and 1 base respectively, with 11 bases between them. This CDR3 is built from 16 residues. Germline loops: CDR1 MNHNY, CDR2 SVGAGI (reference sequence).

This clone was observed a handful of times. The chain couples TRBV11-2 to TRBJ2-3; D gene unclear. The CDR3 runs 16 residues. V was clipped by 5 bases and J by 2 bases, with 17 bases between them. The germline V gene encodes CDR1 SGHAT and CDR2 FQNNGV. This CDR3 is CASSARHGRTTDTQYF. CDR3 nucleotide sequence: TGTGCCAGCAGCGCTAGACACGGACGGACCACAGATACGCAGTATTTT.

This clone has just a few counts. The genes are TRBV10-3 and TRBJ1-5; D is unresolved. From germline, CDR1 is ENHRY and CDR2 SYGVKD. Trimming left V 4 bases short and J 7 bases short, with 11 bases between. This CDR3 comprises 13 residues. The CDR3 loop is CAISGVEGQPQHF. In nucleotides, the CDR3 is TGTGCCATCAGTGGTGTGGAGGGACAGCCCCAGCATTTT.

This clone turned up a few times. The chain combines TRBV9 with TRBJ2-7; no firm D call. CDR1 is SGDLS and CDR2 is YYNGEE in the germline V gene. V was cut by 0 bases and J by 4 bases, with 8 bases left in between. This CDR3 region has 13 residues. As DNA, the CDR3 is TGTGCCAGCAGCGTAGGAGGCGAGTACGAGCAGTACTTC. This gives the protein CASSVGGEYEQYF. Full variable domain (remainder filled in from reference TRBV9 and TRBJ2-7): DSGVTQTPKHLITATGQRVTLRCSPRSGDLSVYWYQQSLDQGLQFLIQYYNGEERAKGNILERFSAQQFPDLHSELNLSSLELGDSALYFCASSVGGEYEQYFGPGTRLTVT.

This clone was counted only a few times. The gene calls are TRBV6-6 and TRBJ1-1, with a weak D call TRBD1 (5 bases). V was cut by 5 bases and J by 0 bases, with 7 bases left in between. The CDR3 totals 13 residues. The germline gives CDR1 MNHNY, CDR2 SVGAGI (reference sequence). Here the CDR3 reads CASSGGMNTEAFF. As DNA, the CDR3 is TGTGCCAGCAGTGGGGGGATGAACACTGAAGCTTTCTTT.

The rearrangement uses TRBV27 and TRBJ2-7; possibly TRBD2 for D (5 bases). The CDR3 sequence is 15 residues long. Germline CDR1 reads MNHEY; CDR2 reads SMNVEV (reference sequence). V shed 6 bases and J shed 1 base, with 16 bases lying between them. CDR3 residues: CASSLNNGVSYEQYF. Written as DNA, the CDR3 is TGTGCCAGCAGCCTAAACAACGGGGTTTCCTACGAGCAGTACTTC.

The V gene is TRBV7-6, the J gene TRBJ1-3; D gene unclear. The CDR3 extends over 16 amino acids. Per germline, CDR1 SGHVS and CDR2 FNYEAQ. The V gene lost 1 base and the J gene lost 0 bases, with 10 bases spanning the gap. In DNA form, the CDR3 reads TGTGCCAGCAGCTTAGTGGGTGGGAGCTCTGGAAACACCATATATTTT. It translates to CASSLVGGSSGNTIYF.

The chain couples TRBV6-5 to TRBJ2-5, with 9 bases lining up with TRBD1. This CDR3 has 13 amino acids. Per germline, CDR1 MNHEY and CDR2 SVGAGI. V trimming: 5 bases; J trimming: 4 bases; junction bases outside the gene matches: 2. The CDR3: CASSPGQGETQYF. CDR3 DNA: TGTGCCAGCAGTCCGGGACAGGGAGAGACCCAGTACTTC.

The chain couples TRBV7-9 to TRBJ2-5, with 10 bases that match TRBD1. CDR3 length: 15 amino acids. V dropped 6 bases and J dropped 4; count of bases not matched to a gene: 8. The germline V gene has CDR1 SEHNR and CDR2 FQNEAQ (reference sequence). The CDR3 DNA sequence: TGTGCCAGCAGTTTCGACAGGGGGCAGAGAGAGACCCAGTACTTC. Its protein product is CASSFDRGQRETQYF. Full variable domain (missing parts from reference TRBV7-9 and TRBJ2-5): DTGVSQNPRHKITKRGQNVTFRCDPISEHNRLYWYRQTLGQGPEFLTYFQNEAQLEKSRLLSDRFSAERPKGSFSTLEIQRTEQGDSAMYLCASSFDRGQRETQYFGPGTRLLVL.

This clone has more than one count but fewer than ten. V usage is TRBV4-2 and J usage is TRBJ2-5, with D perhaps matching TRBD2 (5 bases). The V end was cut by 3 bases, the J end by 2 bases, with 16 bases between. Germline values: CDR1 LGHNA, CDR2 YNFKEQ. The CDR3 totals 16 residues. The CDR3 protein is CASSQSADREQETQYF. CDR3 DNA sequence: TGTGCCAGCAGCCAGTCAGCCGACCGGGAACAAGAGACCCAGTACTTC.

The chain joins TRBV5-1 to TRBJ1-2, with D perhaps matching TRBD1 (6 bases). Germline CDR1 and CDR2: SGHRS and YFSETQ. The V end lost 2 bases, the J end lost 4 bases, and 12 bases lay between the germline ends. The CDR3 contains 14 residues. CDR3 loop: CASSFSGAAYGYTF. As DNA, the CDR3 is TGCGCCAGCAGCTTTTCGGGGGCGGCCTATGGCTACACCTTC.

The DNA of the CDR3 is TGCGCCAGCAGCTTGGTAGGGTCGCAGAATTCACCCCTCCACTTT. Protein product: CASSLVGSQNSPLHF. This chain uses TRBV5-1 with TRBJ1-6; D remains ambiguous. Germline lookup yields CDR1 SGHRS and CDR2 YFSETQ. V lost 0 bases and J lost 7, with 11 bases in between. The CDR3 runs 15 residues.

The V call is TRBV13, the J call TRBJ2-1; TRBD2 matches 10 bases. There are 15 residues in the CDR3. The junction had 5 bases not matched to a gene; V was cut back by 1 base and J by 8 bases. CDR1 PRHDT and CDR2 FYEKMQ come from the germline V gene (reference sequence). The CDR3 is CASSLAASGGYEQFF. The CDR3 DNA reads TGTGCCAGCAGCTTAGCGGCTAGCGGGGGCTATGAGCAGTTCTTC.